A single sample is the source of the 13 T cell receptor beta chains below, sequenced in a study of T cells after yellow fever vaccination. One entry per CDR3 protein, called by TCRdb with MiXCR from the 5' RACE reads. This sample has some 340,000 distinct CDR3 sequences, with about 4% found just once. Here the sequenced sample was PBMCs, taken 5 days after the yellow fever booster vaccination. These receptors were collected from a man aged 18 to 29 who received the YFV17D yellow fever vaccine.

This clonotype has more than one count but fewer than ten. The chain links TRBV20-1 to TRBJ1-1; D is unresolved. The CDR3 loop spans 13 amino acids. Per germline, CDR1 DFQATT and CDR2 SNEGSKA (reference sequence). V was shortened by 3 bases and J by 4 bases, with 12 bases between the two germline ends. The chain's CDR3 is CSARSGLGTEAFF. CDR3 sequence (DNA): TGCAGTGCTAGGTCTGGTCTCGGCACTGAAGCTTTCTTT.

The rearrangement links TRBV7-2 to TRBJ1-2; D remains ambiguous. The CDR3 has 15 amino acids. CDR1 SGHTA and CDR2 FQGNSA come from the germline V gene. Trimming cost V 6 bases and J 4 bases, with 18 bases left between them. CDR3 coding DNA: TGTGCCAGCAGTACTCCCCGCGGCGCTGGCTATGGCTACACCTTC. Its protein product is CASSTPRGAGYGYTF. Filled out from reference TRBV7-2 and TRBJ1-2, the complete variable domain reads GAGVSQSPSNKVTEKGKDVELRCDPISGHTALYWYRQSLGQGLEFLIYFQGNSAPDKSGLPSDRFSAERTGGSVSTLTIQRTQQEDSAVYLCASSTPRGAGYGYTFGSGTRLTVV.

This clonotype turned up a few times. V is TRBV29-1 and J is TRBJ1-2, with D hard to call. This CDR3 comprises 10 residues. Germline assignment: CDR1 SQVTM and CDR2 ANQGSEA. V was cut by 3 bases and J by 5 bases, with 4 bases left in between. DNA of the CDR3: TGCAGCGTTGAGTCGTATGGCTACACCTTC. It specifies CSVESYGYTF.

In this sample, this clonotype turned up a few times. The chain recombines TRBV10-3 with TRBJ2-7; 9 bases align to TRBD1. CDR1 is ENHRY, CDR2 SYGVKD, per germline. The trim removed 3 bases at V and 6 bases at J, leaving 3 bases unmatched. This CDR3 has 13 residues. As DNA, the CDR3 is TGTGCCATCAGTGACCTGACAGGGGGCGAGCAGTACTTC. Protein sequence: CAISDLTGGEQYF.

This clonotype came up a few times. V gene TRBV12-3 or TRBV12-4 combines with J gene TRBJ2-2; D tentatively fits TRBD1 or TRBD2 (5 bases each). The V gene lost 7 bases and the J gene lost 5 bases, with 11 bases spanning the gap. This CDR3 is built from 13 residues. The CDR3 sequence: CASIKWGTGELFF. The CDR3 region has the DNA TGTGCCAGCATAAAATGGGGGACCGGGGAGCTGTTTTTT.

The chain links TRBV4-3 to TRBJ1-1; D ambiguous. Germline values: CDR1 LGHNA, CDR2 YSLEER. V lost 3 bases, J lost 0 bases, and 17 bases lay in between. CDR3 size: 17 residues. CDR3 protein: CASSQGPGPHMNTEAFF. CDR3 bases: TGCGCCAGCAGCCAGGGTCCGGGTCCACACATGAACACTGAAGCTTTCTTT.

The table lists this clonotype with many counts. This chain links TRBV20-1 with TRBJ2-5, with no clear D. CDR3 length: 11 amino acids. Per germline, CDR1 DFQATT and CDR2 SNEGSKA (reference sequence). Deletions cut 5 bases from V and 5 bases from J, with 9 bases between. CDR3 nucleotide sequence: TGCAGTGCTGGAACACTGGAGACCCAGTACTTC. Its translation: CSAGTLETQYF.

This clonotype appeared many times. This sequence joins TRBV5-1 and TRBJ2-2, with D tentatively TRBD2 (5 bases). The CDR3 covers 15 residues. Germline loops: CDR1 SGHRS, CDR2 YFSETQ. V lost 4 bases and J lost 4, with 14 bases in between. CDR3 in amino acids: CASSPRELSTGELFF. The CDR3 nucleotides read TGCGCCAGCAGCCCCCGGGAATTGAGCACCGGGGAGCTGTTTTTT.

Ten or more counts support this clonotype. This rearrangement joins TRBV7-2 to TRBJ1-1; D unclear. CDR3 size: 13 residues. Germline CDR1 is SGHTA and CDR2 is FQGNSA. V was cut by 0 bases and J by 0 bases, with 2 bases left in between. DNA of the CDR3: TGTGCCAGCAGCTTAGCGCTGAACACTGAAGCTTTCTTT. It translates to CASSLALNTEAFF.

This clonotype has only a few counts. V gene TRBV6-2 or TRBV6-3 combines with J gene TRBJ1-1; 8 positions match TRBD1. The V and J ends lost 6 bases and 6 bases, in that order; junction bases with no gene match: 0. The CDR3 contains 11 residues. The germline V gene encodes CDR1 MNHEY and CDR2 SVGEGT. The CDR3 protein is CASRQGAEAFF. CDR3 nucleotides: TGTGCCAGCAGACAGGGGGCTGAAGCTTTCTTT.

This clonotype has a count of ten or more. This chain links TRBV29-1 with TRBJ2-5, with D tentatively TRBD1 or TRBD2 (6 bases each). This CDR3 spans 15 amino acids. The V gene's germline CDR1 is SQVTM and CDR2 ANQGSEA. V lost 0 bases and J lost 3, with 14 bases in between. For the CDR3, the DNA is TGCAGCGTTGAAGAGGCGAACAGGGAGGAAGAGACCCAGTACTTC. Translation: CSVEEANREEETQYF.

Comment on this clonotype: The junction departs from germline at one end; a sequencing error may be responsible. V gene TRBV6-5 combines with J gene TRBJ2-1, with TRBD2 matching 8 bases. The CDR3 runs to 13 residues. CDR1 and CDR2 (germline): MNHEY, SVGAGI. The CDR3 sequence is CASSVRGGNEHFF. CDR3 bases: TGTGCCAGCAGTGTCCGGGGGGGGAATGAGCACTTCTTC.

This clonotype was recorded at least ten times. The rearrangement uses TRBV3-1 and TRBJ2-7; 10 bases line up with TRBD1. The CDR3 totals 15 residues. V dropped 5 bases and J dropped 2; count of bases not matched to a gene: 6. The germline gives CDR1 LGHDT, CDR2 YNNKEL (reference sequence). The DNA for the CDR3 is TGTGCCAGCAGCGATCAGACAGGGGGCCCCTACGAGCAGTACTTC. Amino acid sequence: CASSDQTGGPYEQYF.